This paragraph reports one T cell receptor beta chain. The identical CDR3 is also encoded by other nucleotide sequences in the sample. The data are from a study of blood T cell repertoires in COVID-19. Overall study: The samples span acute and convalescent COVID-19 from the United States, Italy and Spain.

Methods used by the authors: From reference gene primer amplification, estimates of nucleated cell counts were derived. Libraries were prepared by immunoSEQ multiplex PCR; TCRdb keeps only in-frame clonotypes and omits some of them. V and J calls and clone size come straight from that table; D and trimming were deduced from the DNA. The table has 450,000 or so clones, roughly nine tenths seen once. Seattle patients were enrolled during active infection and followed longitudinally. The CDR3 covers 15 residues. Germline assignment: CDR1 SGDLS and CDR2 YYNGEE. V lost 0 bases, J lost 1 base, and 10 bases lay in between.

The receptor was isolated from a man between 18 and 35 years old with COVID-19, enrolled during active disease. The sample taken for sequencing was peripheral blood. The V gene is TRBV9, the J gene TRBJ2-5; perhaps TRBD2 as D (5 bases). The CDR3 region has the DNA TGTGCCAGCAGCGTAGCTGGGCGGGTCCAAGAGACCCAGTACTTC. Its translation is CASSVAGRVQETQYF. Full variable domain (rest looked up from reference TRBV9 and TRBJ2-5): DSGVTQTPKHLITATGQRVTLRCSPRSGDLSVYWYQQSLDQGLQFLIQYYNGEERAKGNILERFSAQQFPDLHSELNLSSLELGDSALYFCASSVAGRVQETQYFGPGTRLLVL.